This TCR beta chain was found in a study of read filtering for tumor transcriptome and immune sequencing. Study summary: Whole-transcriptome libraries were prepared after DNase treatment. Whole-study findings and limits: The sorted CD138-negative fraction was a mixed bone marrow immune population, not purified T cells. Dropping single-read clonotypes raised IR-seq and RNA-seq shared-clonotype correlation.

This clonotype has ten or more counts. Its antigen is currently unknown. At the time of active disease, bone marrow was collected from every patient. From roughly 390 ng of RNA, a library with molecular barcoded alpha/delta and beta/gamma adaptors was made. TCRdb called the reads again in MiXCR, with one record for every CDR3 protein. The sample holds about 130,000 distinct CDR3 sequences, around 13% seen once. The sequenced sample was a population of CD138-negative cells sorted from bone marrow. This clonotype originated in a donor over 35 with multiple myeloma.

As DNA, the CDR3 is TGTGCCAGCAGTTTTGGAAGTACCTACAATGAGCAGTTCTTC. Amino acids: CASSFGSTYNEQFF. V gene TRBV27 combines with J gene TRBJ2-1; D is unclear. The CDR3 length is 14 residues. Per the germline V gene, CDR1 is MNHEY and CDR2 is SMNVEV (reference sequence). V dropped 3 bases and J dropped 2 bases, with 8 bases sitting between them.